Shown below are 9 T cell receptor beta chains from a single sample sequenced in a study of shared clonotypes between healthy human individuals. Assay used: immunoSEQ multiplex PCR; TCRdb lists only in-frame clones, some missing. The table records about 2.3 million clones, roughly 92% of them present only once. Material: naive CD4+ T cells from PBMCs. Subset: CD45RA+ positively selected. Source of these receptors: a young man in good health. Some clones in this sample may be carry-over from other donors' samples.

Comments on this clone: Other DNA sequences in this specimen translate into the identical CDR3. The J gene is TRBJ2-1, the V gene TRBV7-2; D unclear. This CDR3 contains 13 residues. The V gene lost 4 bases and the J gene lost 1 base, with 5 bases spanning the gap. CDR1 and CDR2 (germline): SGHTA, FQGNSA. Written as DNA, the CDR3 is TGTGCCAGCAGCTCCCGTTCCTACAATGAGCAGTTCTTC. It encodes CASSSRSYNEQFF.

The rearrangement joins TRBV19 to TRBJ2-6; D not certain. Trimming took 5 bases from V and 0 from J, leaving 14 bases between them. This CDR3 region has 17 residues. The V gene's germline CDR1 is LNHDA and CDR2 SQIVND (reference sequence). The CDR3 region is CASSPSYRSSGANVLTF. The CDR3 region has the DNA TGTGCCAGTAGTCCTAGTTACCGGAGCTCTGGGGCCAACGTCCTGACTTTC.

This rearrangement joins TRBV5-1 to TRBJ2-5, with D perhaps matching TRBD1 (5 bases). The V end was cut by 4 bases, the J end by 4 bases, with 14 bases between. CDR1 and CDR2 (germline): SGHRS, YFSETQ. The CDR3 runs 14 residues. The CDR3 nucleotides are TGCGCCAGCAGCCTTACCCTGGGGCGAGAGACCCAGTACTTC. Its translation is CASSLTLGRETQYF.

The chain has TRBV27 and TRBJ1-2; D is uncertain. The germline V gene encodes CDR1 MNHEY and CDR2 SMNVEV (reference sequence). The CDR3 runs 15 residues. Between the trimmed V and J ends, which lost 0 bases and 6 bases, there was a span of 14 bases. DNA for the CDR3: TGTGCCAGCAGTTTATCGCGTGGAGGGTCGGATGGCTACACCTTC. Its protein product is CASSLSRGGSDGYTF.

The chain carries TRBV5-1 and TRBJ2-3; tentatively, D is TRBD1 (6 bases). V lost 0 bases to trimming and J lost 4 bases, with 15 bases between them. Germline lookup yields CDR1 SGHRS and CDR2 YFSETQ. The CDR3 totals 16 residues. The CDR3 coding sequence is TGCGCCAGCAGCTTGGACTCCCAGGGGATAGCAGATACGCAGTATTTT. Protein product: CASSLDSQGIADTQYF.

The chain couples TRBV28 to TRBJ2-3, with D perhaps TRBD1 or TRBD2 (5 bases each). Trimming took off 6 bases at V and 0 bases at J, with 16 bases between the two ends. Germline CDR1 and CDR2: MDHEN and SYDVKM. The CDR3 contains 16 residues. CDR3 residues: CASRTRGAGSTDTQYF. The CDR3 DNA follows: TGTGCCAGCAGAACCCGAGGGGCAGGAAGCACAGATACGCAGTATTTT.

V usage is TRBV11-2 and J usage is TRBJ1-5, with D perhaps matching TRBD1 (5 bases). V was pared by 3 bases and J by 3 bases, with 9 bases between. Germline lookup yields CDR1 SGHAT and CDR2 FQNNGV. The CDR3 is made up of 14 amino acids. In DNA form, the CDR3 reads TGTGCCAGCAGCTTCGGGACTTTCAATCAGCCCCAGCATTTT. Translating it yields CASSFGTFNQPQHF.

CDR3 loop: CASSWRSGVMNTEAFF. Written as DNA, the CDR3 is TGTGCCAGCAGCTGGAGGTCAGGGGTTATGAACACTGAAGCTTTCTTT. J is TRBJ1-1 and V is TRBV7-2, with TRBD1 as a possible D gene (6 bases). The length of the CDR3 is 16 residues. The V gene's germline CDR1 is SGHTA and CDR2 FQGNSA. The V end lost 4 bases, the J end lost 0 bases, and 15 bases lay between the germline ends.

CDR3 loop: CASSPPGQPNTEAFF. For the CDR3, the DNA is TGTGCCAGCTCACCACCGGGACAGCCGAACACTGAAGCTTTCTTT. The V gene is TRBV18, the J gene TRBJ1-1, with 7 bases fitting TRBD1. CDR3 length: 15 residues. The J segment lost 1 base and the V segment lost 0 bases, leaving 2 bases of the junction unmatched. Germline V lookup: CDR1 KGHSH, CDR2 LQKENI.